These 24 T cell receptor beta chains originate from one sample sequenced in a study of blood T cell repertoires in COVID-19. Some clones are missing from TCRdb's copy, which holds only in-frame ones; the method was immunoSEQ multiplex PCR. The data show roughly 200,000 clones, 75% to 85% seen once. Sequencing was done on a sample of peripheral blood. The origin of the receptors is a woman aged 40 to 49 with COVID-19, enrolled during active disease.

This sequence joins TRBV19 and TRBJ1-6; TRBD1 matches at 7 bases. The CDR3 runs 17 residues. Germline CDR1 and CDR2: LNHDA and SQIVND (reference sequence). V was pared by 3 bases and J by 7 bases, with 12 bases of the junction left unmatched. The CDR3 is CASSMGVTGPFNSPLHF. Written as DNA, the CDR3 is TGTGCCAGTAGTATGGGGGTGACAGGGCCTTTCAATTCACCCCTCCACTTT.

V usage is TRBV11-2 and J usage is TRBJ2-2, with TRBD1 matching over 11 bases. V shed 3 bases, J shed 3 bases, and the junction held 3 bases outside the gene matches. The CDR3 covers 16 residues. Germline assignment: CDR1 SGHAT and CDR2 FQNNGV. CDR3 protein: CASSLDRGRDTGELFF. The DNA for the CDR3 is TGTGCCAGCAGCTTGGACAGGGGGCGAGACACCGGGGAGCTGTTTTTT. Combining the CDR3 with reference TRBV11-2 and TRBJ2-2 gives the whole variable domain EAGVAQSPRYKIIEKRQSVAFWCNPISGHATLYWYQQILGQGPKLLIQFQNNGVVDDSQLPKDRFSAERLKGVDSTLKIQPAKLEDSAVYLCASSLDRGRDTGELFFGEGSRLTVL.

Written as DNA, the CDR3 is TGCGCCAGCAGCCCCTCCGGGACAGGGACCTACGAGCAGTACTTC. It codes for CASSPSGTGTYEQYF. The chain recombines TRBV4-1 with TRBJ2-7; 9 bases are a match to TRBD1. There are 15 residues in the CDR3. Losses at the gene ends were 4 bases for V and 2 bases for J; bases not matched to a gene: 6. Germline V gene lookup returns CDR1 MGHRA and CDR2 YSYEKL.

This clone came up once. The CDR3 DNA reads as TGTGCCAGCAGCACCCTTAGGGTACCCGGGACTAGCGGCCTTTACTCCTACAATGAGCAGTTCTTC. This codes for CASSTLRVPGTSGLYSYNEQFF. This chain connects TRBV21-1 to TRBJ2-1; whether TRBD2, the table's D call, matches the DNA was not checked. TRBV21-1 is tagged as a pseudogene. This CDR3 has 22 amino acids.

The chain has TRBV19 and TRBJ2-3, with 14 bases identical to TRBD2. Trimming removed 1 base from V and 3 bases from J; junction bases left unmatched: 6. The CDR3 is made up of 18 amino acids. CDR1 is LNHDA and CDR2 is SQIVND in the germline V gene (reference sequence). The CDR3 is CASSIAGTSGSFTDTQYF. The DNA of the CDR3 is TGTGCCAGTAGTATAGCCGGGACTAGCGGGAGTTTTACAGATACGCAGTATTTT.

The J gene is TRBJ1-1, the V gene TRBV9; TRBD1 matches at 7 bases. Germline V lookup: CDR1 SGDLS, CDR2 YYNGEE. The V segment lost 5 bases and the J segment 1 base; nucleotides outside the gene matches: 5. The CDR3 length is 14 residues. The CDR3 nucleotides are TGTGCCAGCAGGGAGACAGGGACGAACACTGAAGCTTTCTTT. This gives the protein CASRETGTNTEAFF.

In its sample, this clone was seen many times. This chain joins TRBV11-2 and TRBJ1-1, with D perhaps TRBD1 (5 bases). The CDR3 is 15 residues long. The germline V and J ends were trimmed by 5 bases and 6 bases, with 19 bases remaining between them. From germline, CDR1 is SGHAT and CDR2 FQNNGV. CDR3 DNA: TGTGCCAGCAGCCTAGTACGGACACGGTTCGCTGAAGCTTTCTTT. Translation gives CASSLVRTRFAEAFF.

This chain uses TRBV5-1 with TRBJ1-2, with 9 bases that match TRBD1. Germline values: CDR1 SGHRS, CDR2 YFSETQ. Trimming took 1 base from V and 4 from J; bases not matched to a gene: 8. The CDR3 covers 16 residues. The CDR3 nucleotides are TGCGCCAGCAGCTTGACACAGGGGGCTCGAGGCTATGGCTACACCTTC. Translating gives CASSLTQGARGYGYTF.

This clone was seen only a few times. The V gene is TRBV9, the J gene TRBJ2-3; 9 positions match TRBD2. J lost 6 bases, V lost 4 bases, and 12 bases had no gene match. Germline CDR1 is SGDLS and CDR2 is YYNGEE. CDR3 size: 16 residues. CDR3 protein: CASSPRLADQGDTQYF. The CDR3 DNA sequence: TGTGCCAGCAGCCCACGACTAGCGGATCAAGGGGATACGCAGTATTTT.

The V call is TRBV7-9, the J call TRBJ2-1, with TRBD2 matching over 12 bases. The germline V gene encodes CDR1 SEHNR and CDR2 FQNEAQ (reference sequence). The CDR3 sequence is 19 residues long. The V and J ends lost 2 bases and 1 base, in that order; junction bases with no gene match: 9. DNA of the CDR3: TGTGCCAGCAGCTTAATTTTCCGACTAGCGGGAGTATCCTACAATGAGCAGTTCTTC. This translates into CASSLIFRLAGVSYNEQFF.

Notes on this clone: This CDR3 is also generated by other DNA sequences in the sample. The chain employs TRBV3-1 (or the pseudogene TRBV3-2) and TRBJ1-6, with 10 bases fitting TRBD1. The CDR3 runs to 14 residues. V lost 5 bases and J lost 9; bases outside the gene matches: 4. The V gene's germline CDR1 is LGHDT and CDR2 YNNKEL (reference sequence). The CDR3 DNA reads TGTGCCAGCAGCTTGGGACAGGGGCGTTCACCCCTCCACTTT. Translating it yields CASSLGQGRSPLHF.

The chain employs TRBV3-1 (or the pseudogene TRBV3-2) and TRBJ1-6, with D tentatively TRBD1 (6 bases). CDR3 length: 18 amino acids. V was cut by 2 bases and J by 0 bases, with 14 bases left in between. Looked up from germline, CDR1 is LGHDT and CDR2 is YNNKEL (reference sequence). This CDR3 is CASSQRGGGSSYNSPLHF. The CDR3 DNA follows: TGTGCCAGCAGCCAAAGGGGTGGGGGCAGCTCCTATAATTCACCCCTCCACTTT.

This chain links TRBV4-1 with TRBJ1-1; D gene uncertain. Per the germline V gene, CDR1 is MGHRA and CDR2 is YSYEKL. The CDR3 length is 13 residues. The V end was cut by 4 bases, the J end by 5 bases, with 11 bases between. DNA of the CDR3: TGCGCCAGCAGCCCGCGATTAGCGACTGAAGCTTTCTTT. Translation gives CASSPRLATEAFF.

The chain links TRBV7-9 to TRBJ1-1; D is perhaps TRBD1 (5 bases). Trimming left V 4 bases short and J 0 bases short, with 18 bases between. Germline V gene lookup returns CDR1 SEHNR and CDR2 FQNEAQ (reference sequence). The CDR3 runs 17 residues. This chain's CDR3 is CASSSPPQAKLNTEAFF. In DNA, the CDR3 is TGTGCCAGCAGCTCCCCGCCACAGGCAAAATTGAACACTGAAGCTTTCTTT.

The J gene is TRBJ2-7, the V gene TRBV7-2; D is possibly TRBD2 (6 bases). With 1 base removed from V and 2 bases from J, the gap between germline ends came to 12 bases. The CDR3 has 15 amino acids. The germline CDR1 and CDR2 sequences are SGHTA and FQGNSA. The CDR3 region is CASSLEIAEAYEQYF. In nucleotides, the CDR3 is TGTGCCAGCAGCTTAGAGATAGCGGAGGCCTACGAGCAGTACTTC.

The CDR3 bases are TGTGCCAGCAGTCTGGAAACAGGGAGGCCCCAGCATTTT. Translating it yields CASSLETGRPQHF. The chain couples TRBV28 to TRBJ1-5, with D tentatively TRBD1 (6 bases). Germline CDR1 reads MDHEN; CDR2 reads SYDVKM. The CDR3 extends over 13 amino acids. V gave up 5 bases and J gave up 9 bases, with 14 bases separating them.

V usage is TRBV11-3 and J usage is TRBJ2-1; TRBD1 might be the D (6 bases). The V end was cut by 3 bases, the J end by 8 bases, with 11 bases between. In germline, CDR1 is SGHNT, CDR2 YENEEA. The CDR3 spans 13 residues. The CDR3 sequence is CASSLDSIDEQFF. The CDR3 DNA follows: TGTGCCAGCAGCTTGGACAGTATTGATGAGCAGTTCTTC.

The gene calls are TRBV11-3 and TRBJ1-1; 9 bases fit TRBD1. V was clipped by 5 bases and J by 3 bases; unmatched bases: 4. The CDR3 extends over 14 amino acids. The germline V gene has CDR1 SGHNT and CDR2 YENEEA. The chain's CDR3 is CASSAGQGHTEAFF. The CDR3 DNA reads TGTGCCAGCAGCGCGGGACAGGGACACACTGAAGCTTTCTTT. Full variable domain (rest looked up from reference TRBV11-3 and TRBJ1-1): EAGVVQSPRYKIIEKKQPVAFWCNPISGHNTLYWYLQNLGQGPELLIRYENEEAVDDSQLPKDRFSAERLKGVDSTLKIQPAELGDSAVYLCASSAGQGHTEAFFGQGTRLTVV.

This clone was recorded a few times. The chain has TRBV27 and TRBJ2-5, with 10 nucleotides matching TRBD2. CDR3 size: 21 residues. V shed 5 bases and J 3 bases; nucleotides not matched to a gene: 24. Germline lookup yields CDR1 MNHEY and CDR2 SMNVEV (reference sequence). In DNA form, the CDR3 reads TGTGCCAGCAGTGTTGGGTCATCCTACTCTAGCGGGAGAAGGGGGAAAGAGACCCAGTACTTC. Protein product: CASSVGSSYSSGRRGKETQYF.

This chain joins TRBV10-2 and TRBJ2-5; tentatively, D is TRBD1 (5 bases). This CDR3 has 13 amino acids. Germline V gene sequence: CDR1 WSHSY, CDR2 SAAADI. The V end was cut by 5 bases, the J end by 4 bases, with 11 bases between. The CDR3 region is CASSSRRGETQYF. DNA of the CDR3: TGCGCCAGCAGTTCGCGTAGGGGAGAGACCCAGTACTTC.

The chain carries TRBV5-4 and TRBJ1-3; D is perhaps TRBD1 (5 bases). Germline V gives CDR1 SGHNT, CDR2 YYREEE (reference sequence). Trimming shortened V by 4 bases and J by 3 bases, and 14 bases separated the two germline ends. CDR3 length: 15 amino acids. CDR3 amino acids: CASSRQGGGGNTIYF. For the CDR3, the DNA is TGTGCCAGCAGCCGTCAGGGAGGAGGTGGAAACACCATATATTTT.

V is TRBV3-1 (or the pseudogene TRBV3-2) and J is TRBJ1-2; possible D gene TRBD1, 6 bases. The CDR3 length is 12 residues. From germline, CDR1 is LGHDT and CDR2 YNNKEL (reference sequence). Trimming stripped 3 bases from V and 7 bases from J, with 9 bases between. The CDR3: CASSQYRVGYTF. CDR3 bases: TGTGCCAGCAGCCAGTACAGGGTTGGCTACACCTTC.

This rearrangement joins TRBV19 to TRBJ1-1; D is unresolved. Between the trimmed V and J ends, which lost 2 bases and 1 base, there was a span of 11 bases. CDR3 length: 15 amino acids. Germline V lookup: CDR1 LNHDA, CDR2 SQIVND (reference sequence). CDR3: CASSITLSSNTEAFF. The CDR3 DNA reads TGTGCCAGTAGTATAACGCTCAGTTCGAACACTGAAGCTTTCTTT.

The chain links TRBV19 to TRBJ1-2; 7 bases agree with TRBD1. Germline V gives CDR1 LNHDA, CDR2 SQIVND (reference sequence). Trimming took 5 bases from V and 0 from J; bases not matched to a gene: 6. This CDR3 is 15 amino acids long. For the CDR3, the DNA is TGTGCCAGTAGTGTACGGGACAGTGCTAACTATGGCTACACCTTC. It yields the protein CASSVRDSANYGYTF.